A selection of T cell receptor beta chains follows, all from one sample in a study of shared clonotypes between healthy human individuals. Sequenced by immunoSEQ multiplex PCR; TCRdb stores in-frame clones only, minus some. Of over 2 million clones listed, about 95% are singletons. Sequenced sample: naive CD4+ T cells sorted from blood. The receptors were sampled from a man aged 18 to 35 in good health. Both conserved end residues are part of each CDR3.

v_call: TRBV14
j_call: TRBJ1-6
cdr3_aa: CASLEGGGSYNSPLHF

v_call: TRBV9
j_call: TRBJ2-1
cdr3_aa: CASSVAPSGGPEGNEQFF

v_call: TRBV6-5
j_call: TRBJ2-5
cdr3_aa: CASSGQGSQETQYF

v_call: TRBV7-9
j_call: TRBJ2-1
cdr3_aa: CASSLGPSGLDNEQFF

v_call: TRBV7-9
j_call: TRBJ2-3
cdr3_aa: CASSPVGDTQYF

v_call: TRBV6-1
j_call: TRBJ1-1
cdr3_aa: CASRGPGSTEAFF

v_call: TRBV27
j_call: TRBJ2-1
cdr3_aa: CASSNGGRVNEQFF

v_call: TRBV7-6
j_call: TRBJ2-2
cdr3_aa: CASSLGLAGGPSTGELFF

v_call: TRBV5-1
j_call: TRBJ2-7
cdr3_aa: CASSLGERTYEQYF

v_call: TRBV9
j_call: TRBJ2-3
cdr3_aa: CASSVGHSGTDTQYF

v_call: TRBV6-1
j_call: TRBJ1-5
cdr3_aa: CASSPKGGGPQHF

v_call: TRBV7-9
j_call: TRBJ1-3
cdr3_aa: CASSLAGQSSGNTIYF

v_call: TRBV9
j_call: TRBJ2-2
cdr3_aa: CASSVGGETGELFF

v_call: TRBV5-6
j_call: TRBJ1-4
cdr3_aa: CASSTSGRKNEKLFF

v_call: TRBV7-9
j_call: TRBJ1-1
cdr3_aa: CASSGGTLSRTEAFF

v_call: TRBV6-5
j_call: TRBJ2-3
cdr3_aa: CATYRDTQYF

v_call: TRBV6-5
j_call: TRBJ1-1
cdr3_aa: CASSYSTARAWTEAFF

v_call: TRBV18
j_call: TRBJ1-1
cdr3_aa: CASSPSTLNTEAFF

v_call: TRBV15
j_call: TRBJ2-6
cdr3_aa: CATSRATGGANVLTF

v_call: TRBV27
j_call: TRBJ2-7
cdr3_aa: CASSPRWAYEQYF

v_call: TRBV7-9
j_call: TRBJ1-1
cdr3_aa: CASSLGRGQVMSNTEAFF

v_call: TRBV6-5
j_call: TRBJ2-7
cdr3_aa: CASSYYRGLQPYEQYF

v_call: TRBV19
j_call: TRBJ1-2
cdr3_aa: CASSMTVYGYTF

v_call: TRBV10-3
j_call: TRBJ1-5
cdr3_aa: CAISESTVGSNQPQHF

v_call: TRBV20-1
j_call: TRBJ1-2
cdr3_aa: CSPGGVGGYTF

v_call: TRBV5-1
j_call: TRBJ1-3
cdr3_aa: CASSSPSGNTIYF

v_call: TRBV7-2
j_call: TRBJ2-7
cdr3_aa: CASSPPRPQGAYEQYF

v_call: TRBV30
j_call: TRBJ2-5
cdr3_aa: CAWSYTAETQYF

v_call: TRBV7-6
j_call: TRBJ2-2
cdr3_aa: CASSMTETYTGELFF

v_call: TRBV28
j_call: TRBJ1-4
cdr3_aa: CASSRAGGSTNEKLFF

v_call: TRBV27
j_call: TRBJ2-7
cdr3_aa: CASSPGQGETYEQYF

v_call: TRBV5-4
j_call: TRBJ2-3
cdr3_aa: CASSLEGGSTDTQYF

v_call: TRBV30
j_call: TRBJ1-3
cdr3_aa: CAWSDGDRGNTIYF

v_call: TRBV6-1
j_call: TRBJ1-3
cdr3_aa: CASTLGTAGNTIYF

v_call: TRBV6-6
j_call: TRBJ1-2
cdr3_aa: CASRTGGNYGYTF

v_call: TRBV9
j_call: TRBJ2-3
cdr3_aa: CASSVEELTDTQYF

v_call: TRBV7-2
j_call: TRBJ2-2
cdr3_aa: CASSLMSGIIAGELFF

v_call: TRBV14
j_call: TRBJ2-5
cdr3_aa: CASSRALKETQYF

v_call: TRBV7-2
j_call: TRBJ1-2
cdr3_aa: CASSFQGVDGYTF

v_call: TRBV7-2
j_call: TRBJ2-3
cdr3_aa: CASSFSSRGTDTQYF

v_call: TRBV19
j_call: TRBJ2-1
cdr3_aa: CASSIQGTLSSYNEQFF

v_call: TRBV11-3
j_call: TRBJ2-5
cdr3_aa: CASSALRDKQKGETQYF

v_call: TRBV5-1
j_call: TRBJ2-6
cdr3_aa: CVSSLEPGANVLTF

v_call: TRBV19
j_call: TRBJ2-1
cdr3_aa: CASRPRDRVLPDEQFF

v_call: TRBV18
j_call: TRBJ2-5
cdr3_aa: CASSRGQQETQYF

v_call: TRBV6-6
j_call: TRBJ2-3
cdr3_aa: CASTHGGTDTQYF

v_call: TRBV6-5
j_call: TRBJ1-2
cdr3_aa: CASRSPGQTNYGYTF

v_call: TRBV5-6
j_call: TRBJ1-4
cdr3_aa: CASSFDRGREKLFF

v_call: TRBV18
j_call: TRBJ1-5
cdr3_aa: CASSQEGTGVNQPQHF

v_call: TRBV19
j_call: TRBJ1-4
cdr3_aa: CASSINQYGELFF

v_call: TRBV2
j_call: TRBJ2-1
cdr3_aa: CASSLLNEQFF

v_call: TRBV2
j_call: TRBJ1-1
cdr3_aa: CASSGQLLNTEAFF

v_call: TRBV10-3
j_call: TRBJ2-7
cdr3_aa: CATLGTGPYEQYF

v_call: TRBV7-2
j_call: TRBJ2-3
cdr3_aa: CASSPGTSGTQTQYF

v_call: TRBV27
j_call: TRBJ1-2
cdr3_aa: CASTSSPTGGRGYTF